This is a list of T cell receptor beta chains from one sample in a study of shared clonotypes between healthy human individuals. Sequenced by immunoSEQ multiplex PCR; TCRdb stores in-frame clones only, minus some. This sample yields hundreds of thousands of clones, of which around 73% are seen a single time; around 1.8% belongs to the top ten. Sequenced material: memory CD4+ T cells sorted from blood. The receptor set was obtained from a woman aged 30 to 39 in good health. The CDR3 runs from the conserved cysteine through the conserved F or W. The D gene is left open where the match is weak. Size is omitted from some rows. Given values are once, few, many or a class for expanded clones.

CDR3: CATLETGKRSNQPQHF; DNA: TGTGCCACCCTGGAAACAGGGAAACGAAGCAATCAGCCCCAGCATTTT; D: NA; J: TRBJ1-5; V: TRBV28; size: NA
CDR3: CASSAPGTGNEKLFF; DNA: TGCGCCAGCAGCGCACCCGGGACAGGGAATGAAAAACTGTTTTTT; D: TRBD1; J: TRBJ1-4; V: TRBV5-1; size: NA
CDR3: CASSLTSGRTINNEQFF; DNA: TGCGCCAGCAGCTTGACTAGCGGGAGAACCATCAACAATGAGCAGTTCTTC; D: TRBD2; J: TRBJ2-1; V: TRBV5-1; size: once
CDR3: CASSTGPGPQHF; DNA: TGTGCCAGCAGTACGGGGCCGGGGCCCCAGCATTTT; D: NA; J: TRBJ1-5; V: TRBV6-5; size: NA
CDR3: CASIPPGNYEQYF; DNA: TGTGCCAGCATCCCCCCGGGGAACTACGAGCAGTACTTC; D: NA; J: TRBJ2-7; V: TRBV11-3; size: NA
CDR3: CASSFGTAKPEGYTF; DNA: TGCGCCAGCAGCTTCGGGACCGCCAAACCAGAGGGCTACACCTTC; D: NA; J: TRBJ1-2; V: TRBV5-1; size: NA
CDR3: CASSATVNQPQHF; DNA: TGTGCCAGCAGCGCTACGGTCAATCAGCCCCAGCATTTT; D: NA; J: TRBJ1-5; V: TRBV9; size: few
CDR3: CASSVQGMNTEAFF; DNA: TGCGCCAGCAGCGTACAGGGTATGAACACTGAAGCTTTCTTT; D: NA; J: TRBJ1-1; V: TRBV5-1; size: NA
CDR3: CASSEGPRGGRYEQYF; DNA: TGTGCCAGCAGTGAAGGACCCCGCGGAGGCCGCTACGAGCAGTACTTC; D: NA; J: TRBJ2-7; V: TRBV2; size: many
CDR3: CASSRDRRYEQYF; DNA: TGTGCCAGCTCCCGGGACAGGCGATACGAGCAGTACTTC; D: TRBD1; J: TRBJ2-7; V: TRBV27; size: once
CDR3: CASSISSGRPPYEQYF; DNA: TGTGCCAGCAGTATCTCAAGCGGGAGACCCCCCTACGAGCAGTACTTC; D: TRBD2; J: TRBJ2-7; V: TRBV28; size: many
CDR3: CASSEALLRQGNEQFF; DNA: TGTGCCAGCAGTGAAGCGCTTCTGAGGCAGGGTAATGAGCAGTTCTTC; D: NA; J: TRBJ2-1; V: TRBV2; size: NA
CDR3: CASSAGTLSRNEQFF; DNA: TGTGCCAGCAGCGCGGGAACCCTCTCTCGGAATGAGCAGTTCTTC; D: NA; J: TRBJ2-1; V: TRBV7-3; size: few
CDR3: CASRRGGSGANTGELFF; DNA: TGTGCCTCCCGAAGGGGGGGTAGCGGCGCGAACACCGGGGAGCTGTTTTTT; D: NA; J: TRBJ2-2; V: TRBV19; size: NA
CDR3: CASSIGALTAQETQYF; DNA: TGTGCCAGTAGTATAGGCGCGTTGACAGCTCAAGAGACCCAGTACTTC; D: NA; J: TRBJ2-5; V: TRBV19; size: NA
CDR3: CASSDLAESNQPQHF; DNA: TGTGCCAGCAGTGATCTGGCAGAAAGCAATCAGCCCCAGCATTTT; D: NA; J: TRBJ1-5; V: TRBV6-1; size: NA
CDR3: CASSDPLWYRVKGGYTF; DNA: TGTGCCAGCAGTGACCCCTTGTGGTACAGGGTAAAAGGGGGCTACACCTTC; D: NA; J: TRBJ1-2; V: TRBV6-1; size: NA
CDR3: CAISGRYSSYNEQFF; DNA: TGTGCCATTAGCGGGAGGTACAGCTCCTACAATGAGCAGTTCTTC; D: TRBD2; J: TRBJ2-1; V: TRBV6-9; size: NA
CDR3: CAIRQMMNTEAFF; DNA: TGTGCCATCAGACAGATGATGAACACTGAAGCTTTCTTT; D: NA; J: TRBJ1-1; V: TRBV10-3; size: NA
CDR3: CASSESGSGRYNEQFF; DNA: TGTGCCAGCAGTGAATCTGGTAGCGGGAGATACAATGAGCAGTTCTTC; D: TRBD2; J: TRBJ2-1; V: TRBV25-1; size: NA
CDR3: CASSDVGARGETQYF; DNA: TGTGCCAGCAGCGACGTGGGAGCAAGGGGGGAGACCCAGTACTTC; D: NA; J: TRBJ2-5; V: TRBV2; size: once
CDR3: CASSIGSVITDTQYF; DNA: TGTGCCAGTAGTATTGGCTCGGTTATCACAGATACGCAGTATTTT; D: NA; J: TRBJ2-3; V: TRBV19; size: once
CDR3: CASSLAASGAYEQYF; DNA: TGTGCCAGCAGCTTAGCTGCCAGCGGCGCCTACGAGCAGTACTTC; D: NA; J: TRBJ2-7; V: TRBV11-2; size: many
CDR3: CASSFGWVHEQYF; DNA: TGTGCCAGCAGTTTCGGGTGGGTCCACGAGCAGTACTTC; D: NA; J: TRBJ2-7; V: TRBV27; size: NA
CDR3: CASSYPTGTGNTIYF; DNA: TGTGCCAGCAGTTACCCGACAGGGACTGGAAACACCATATATTTT; D: TRBD1; J: TRBJ1-3; V: TRBV6-6; size: NA
CDR3: CASSYTSGGADTQYF; DNA: TGTGCCAGCAGCTACACTAGCGGAGGGGCAGATACGCAGTATTTT; D: TRBD2; J: TRBJ2-3; V: TRBV7-3; size: NA
CDR3: CASSLAGRTEAFF; DNA: TGTGCCAGCAGCCTGGCGGGACGGACTGAAGCTTTCTTT; D: NA; J: TRBJ1-1; V: TRBV5-5; size: many